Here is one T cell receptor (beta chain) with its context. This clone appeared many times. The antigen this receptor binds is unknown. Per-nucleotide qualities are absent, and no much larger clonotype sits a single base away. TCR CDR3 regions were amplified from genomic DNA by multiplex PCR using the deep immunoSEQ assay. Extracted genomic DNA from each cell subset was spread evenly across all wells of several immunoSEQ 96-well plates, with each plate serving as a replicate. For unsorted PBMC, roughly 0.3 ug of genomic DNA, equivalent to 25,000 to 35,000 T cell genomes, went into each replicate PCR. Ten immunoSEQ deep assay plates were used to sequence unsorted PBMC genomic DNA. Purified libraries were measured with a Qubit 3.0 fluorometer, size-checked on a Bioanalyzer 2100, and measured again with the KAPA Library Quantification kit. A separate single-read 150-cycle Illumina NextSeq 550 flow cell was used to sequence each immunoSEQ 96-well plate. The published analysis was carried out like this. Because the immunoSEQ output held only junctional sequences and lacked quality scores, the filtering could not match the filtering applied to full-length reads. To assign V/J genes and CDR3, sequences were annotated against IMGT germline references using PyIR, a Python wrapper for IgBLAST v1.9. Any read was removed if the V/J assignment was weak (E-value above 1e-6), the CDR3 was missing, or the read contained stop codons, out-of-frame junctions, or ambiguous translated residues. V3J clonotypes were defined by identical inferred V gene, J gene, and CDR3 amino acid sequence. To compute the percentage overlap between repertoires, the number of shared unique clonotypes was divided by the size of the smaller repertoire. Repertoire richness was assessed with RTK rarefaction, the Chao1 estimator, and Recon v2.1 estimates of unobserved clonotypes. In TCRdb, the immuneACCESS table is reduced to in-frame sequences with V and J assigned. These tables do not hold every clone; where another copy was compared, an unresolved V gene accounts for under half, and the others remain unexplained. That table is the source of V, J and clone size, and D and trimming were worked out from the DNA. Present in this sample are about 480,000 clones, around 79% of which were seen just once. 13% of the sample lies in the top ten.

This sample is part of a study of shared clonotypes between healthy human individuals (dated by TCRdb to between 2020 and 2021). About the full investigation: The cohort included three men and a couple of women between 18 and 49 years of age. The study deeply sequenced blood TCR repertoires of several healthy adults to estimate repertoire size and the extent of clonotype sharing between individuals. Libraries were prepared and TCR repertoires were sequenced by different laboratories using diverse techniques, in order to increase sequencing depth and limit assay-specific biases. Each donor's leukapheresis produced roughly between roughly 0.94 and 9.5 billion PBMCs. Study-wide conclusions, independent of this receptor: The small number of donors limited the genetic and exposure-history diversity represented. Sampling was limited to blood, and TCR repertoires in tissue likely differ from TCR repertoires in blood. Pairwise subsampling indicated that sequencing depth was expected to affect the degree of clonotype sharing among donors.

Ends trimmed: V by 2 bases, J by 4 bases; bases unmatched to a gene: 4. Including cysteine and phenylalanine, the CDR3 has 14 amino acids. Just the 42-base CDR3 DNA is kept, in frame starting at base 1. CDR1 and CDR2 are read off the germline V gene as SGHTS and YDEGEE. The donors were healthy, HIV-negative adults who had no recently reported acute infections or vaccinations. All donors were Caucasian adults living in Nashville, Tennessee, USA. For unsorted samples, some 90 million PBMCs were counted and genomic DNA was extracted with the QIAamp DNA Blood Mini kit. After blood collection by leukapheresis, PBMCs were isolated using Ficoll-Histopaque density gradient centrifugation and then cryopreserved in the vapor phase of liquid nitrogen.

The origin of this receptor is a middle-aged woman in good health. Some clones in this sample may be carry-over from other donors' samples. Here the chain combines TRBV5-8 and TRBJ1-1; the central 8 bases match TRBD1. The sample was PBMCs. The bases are TGTGCCAGCAGCTTCAGGGGGCTGGGCACTGAAGCTTTCTTT. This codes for CASSFRGLGTEAFF.